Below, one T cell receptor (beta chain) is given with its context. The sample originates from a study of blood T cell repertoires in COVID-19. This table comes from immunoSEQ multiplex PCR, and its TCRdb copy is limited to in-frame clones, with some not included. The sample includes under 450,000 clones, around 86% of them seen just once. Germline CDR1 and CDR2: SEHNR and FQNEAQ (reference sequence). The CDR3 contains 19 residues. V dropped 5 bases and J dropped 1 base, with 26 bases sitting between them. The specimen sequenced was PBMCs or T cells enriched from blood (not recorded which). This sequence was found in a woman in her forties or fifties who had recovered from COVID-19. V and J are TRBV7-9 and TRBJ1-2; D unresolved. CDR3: CASSLGTAGFIAHNYGYTF. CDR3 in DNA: TGTGCCAGCAGCCTCGGTACGGCGGGGTTCATTGCACATAACTATGGCTACACCTTC. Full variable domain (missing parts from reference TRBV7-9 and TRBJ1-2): DTGVSQNPRHKITKRGQNVTFRCDPISEHNRLYWYRQTLGQGPEFLTYFQNEAQLEKSRLLSDRFSAERPKGSFSTLEIQRTEQGDSAMYLCASSLGTAGFIAHNYGYTFGSGTRLTVV.